The subject of this entry is one T cell receptor beta chain. Indicated treatment: randomized to nivolumab then ipilimumab (arm A) or the reverse (arm B). Live CD3+CD8+ CD19− CD56− cells were sorted from PBMCs. The data were taken from a study of sequential checkpoint blockade in melanoma. Germline CDR1 and CDR2: SGDLS and YYNGEE. This CDR3 is built from 14 residues. Between the trimmed V and J ends, which lost 0 bases and 5 bases, there was a span of 12 bases. Method: immunoSEQ multiplex PCR; TCRdb's copy keeps in-frame clones and lacks some. The repertoire includes about 22,000 clones, around 75% of them detected once, and around 30% sits in the top ten.

The input for sequencing was CD8+ T cells sorted from blood (inferred from file names), taken from a patient given nivolumab and ipilimumab in sequence. The receptor's source is a human donor with melanoma. This rearrangement joins TRBV9 to TRBJ2-7; D call uncertain. CDR3 sequence (DNA): TGTGCCAGCAGCGTAGATCGCCGCCCGGACGAGCAGTACTTC. Encoded protein: CASSVDRRPDEQYF.